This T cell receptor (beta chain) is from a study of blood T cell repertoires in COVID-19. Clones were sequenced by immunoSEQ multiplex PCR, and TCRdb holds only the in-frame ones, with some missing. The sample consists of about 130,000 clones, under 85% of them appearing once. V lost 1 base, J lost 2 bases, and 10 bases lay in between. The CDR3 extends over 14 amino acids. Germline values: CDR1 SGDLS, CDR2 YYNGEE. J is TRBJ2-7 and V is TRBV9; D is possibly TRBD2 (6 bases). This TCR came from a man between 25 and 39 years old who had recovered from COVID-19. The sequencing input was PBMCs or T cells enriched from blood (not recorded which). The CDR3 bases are TGTGCCAGCAGCGTAAACCGGGAGCCCTACGAGCAGTACTTC. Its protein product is CASSVNREPYEQYF.